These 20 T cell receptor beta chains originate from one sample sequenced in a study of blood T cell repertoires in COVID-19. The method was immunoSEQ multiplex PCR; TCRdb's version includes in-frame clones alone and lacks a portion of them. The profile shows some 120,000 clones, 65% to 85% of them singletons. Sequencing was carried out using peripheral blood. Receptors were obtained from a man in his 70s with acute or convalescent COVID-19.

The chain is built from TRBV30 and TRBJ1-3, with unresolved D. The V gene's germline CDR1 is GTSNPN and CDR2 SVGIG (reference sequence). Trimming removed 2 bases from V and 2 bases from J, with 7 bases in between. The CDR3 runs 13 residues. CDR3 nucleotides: TGTGCCTGGAGTTACGGGGCTGGAAACACCATATATTTT. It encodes CAWSYGAGNTIYF.

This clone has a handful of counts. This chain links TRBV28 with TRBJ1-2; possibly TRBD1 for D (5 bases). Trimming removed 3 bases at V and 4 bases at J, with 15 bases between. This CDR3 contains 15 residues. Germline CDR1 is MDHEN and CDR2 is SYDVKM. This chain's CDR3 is CASSLGGSGLYGYTF. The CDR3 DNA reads TGTGCCAGCAGTTTGGGGGGTTCAGGGCTCTATGGCTACACCTTC.

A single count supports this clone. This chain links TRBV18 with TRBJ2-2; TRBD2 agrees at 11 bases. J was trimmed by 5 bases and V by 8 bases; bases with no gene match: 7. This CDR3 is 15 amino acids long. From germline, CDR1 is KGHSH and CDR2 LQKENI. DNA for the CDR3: TGTGCCAGCATCCCGGGACTAGCGGAAACCGGGGAGCTGTTTTTT. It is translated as CASIPGLAETGELFF.

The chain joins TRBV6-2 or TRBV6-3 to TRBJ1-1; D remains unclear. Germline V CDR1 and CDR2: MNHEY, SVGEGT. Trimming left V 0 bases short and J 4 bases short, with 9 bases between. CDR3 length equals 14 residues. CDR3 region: CASSYSRGVTEAFF. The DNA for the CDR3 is TGTGCCAGCAGTTACTCCCGGGGAGTCACTGAAGCTTTCTTT.

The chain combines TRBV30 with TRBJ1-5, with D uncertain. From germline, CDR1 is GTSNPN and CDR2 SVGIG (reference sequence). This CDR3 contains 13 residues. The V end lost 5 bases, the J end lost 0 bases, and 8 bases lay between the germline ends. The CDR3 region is CAWADFSNQPQHF. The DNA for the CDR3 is TGTGCCTGGGCAGATTTTAGCAATCAGCCCCAGCATTTT.

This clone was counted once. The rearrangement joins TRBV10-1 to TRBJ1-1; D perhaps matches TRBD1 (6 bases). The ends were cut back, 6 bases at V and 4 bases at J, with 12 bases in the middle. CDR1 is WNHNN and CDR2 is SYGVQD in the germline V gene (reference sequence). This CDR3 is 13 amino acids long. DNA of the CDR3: TGCGCCAGCAGCGCAGGGGCGAGCACTGAAGCTTTCTTT. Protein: CASSAGASTEAFF.

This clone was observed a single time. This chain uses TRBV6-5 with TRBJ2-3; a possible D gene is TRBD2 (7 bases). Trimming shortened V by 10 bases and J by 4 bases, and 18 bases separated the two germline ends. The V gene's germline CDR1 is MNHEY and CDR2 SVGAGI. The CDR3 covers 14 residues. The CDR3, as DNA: TGTGCCACTTGGGGGGGCCATCGTTCAGATACGCAGTATTTT. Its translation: CATWGGHRSDTQYF.

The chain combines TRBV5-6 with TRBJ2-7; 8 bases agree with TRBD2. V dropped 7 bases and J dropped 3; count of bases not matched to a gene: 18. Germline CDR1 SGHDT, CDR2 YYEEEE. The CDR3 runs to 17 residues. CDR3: CASVEGPGTRFDYEQYF. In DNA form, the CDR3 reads TGTGCCAGCGTCGAGGGACCCGGGACTAGGTTTGACTACGAGCAGTACTTC.

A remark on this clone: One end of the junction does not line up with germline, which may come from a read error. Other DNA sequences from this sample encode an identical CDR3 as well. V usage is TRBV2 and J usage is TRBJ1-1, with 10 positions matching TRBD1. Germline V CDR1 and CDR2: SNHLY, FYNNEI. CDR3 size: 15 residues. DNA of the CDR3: TGTGCCAGCCTTCGGGACAGGGGCGGGAACACTGAGGCTTTCTTT. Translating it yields CASLRDRGGNTEAFF.

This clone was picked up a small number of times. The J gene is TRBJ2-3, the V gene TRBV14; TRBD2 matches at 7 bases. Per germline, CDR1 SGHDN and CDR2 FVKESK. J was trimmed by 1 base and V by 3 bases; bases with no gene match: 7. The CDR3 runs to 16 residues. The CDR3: CASSQRRGGRTDTQYF. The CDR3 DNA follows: TGTGCCAGCAGCCAGAGGAGGGGAGGGCGCACAGATACGCAGTATTTT.

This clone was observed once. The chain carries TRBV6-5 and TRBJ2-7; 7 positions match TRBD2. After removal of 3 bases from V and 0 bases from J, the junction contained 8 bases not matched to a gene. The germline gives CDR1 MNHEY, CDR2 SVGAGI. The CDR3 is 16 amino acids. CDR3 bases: TGTGCCAGCAGTTATTCGGGGGGACTCAGCTCCTACGAGCAGTACTTC. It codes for CASSYSGGLSSYEQYF.

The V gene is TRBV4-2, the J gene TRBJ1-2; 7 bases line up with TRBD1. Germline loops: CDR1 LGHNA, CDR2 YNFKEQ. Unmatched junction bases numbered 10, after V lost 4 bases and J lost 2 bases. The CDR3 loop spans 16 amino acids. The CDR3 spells CASSPSTGQTNYGYTF. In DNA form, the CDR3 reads TGTGCCAGCAGCCCTTCCACGGGACAGACGAACTATGGCTACACCTTC.

The CDR3 region has the DNA TGTGCCACCAGTGATCCTGACAGCCAAGAGACCCAGTACTTC. Protein product: CATSDPDSQETQYF. The rearrangement links TRBV24-1 to TRBJ2-5, with D possibly being TRBD1 (5 bases). In germline, CDR1 is KGHDR, CDR2 SFDVKD. Trimming took off 3 bases at V and 1 base at J, with 8 bases between the two ends. The CDR3 has 14 amino acids.

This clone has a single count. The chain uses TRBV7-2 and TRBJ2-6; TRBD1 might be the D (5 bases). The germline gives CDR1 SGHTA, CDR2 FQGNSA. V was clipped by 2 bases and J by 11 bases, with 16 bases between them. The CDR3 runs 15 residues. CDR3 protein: CASSLFSQGGHVLTF. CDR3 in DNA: TGTGCCAGCAGCTTATTCTCTCAGGGCGGACACGTCCTGACTTTC.

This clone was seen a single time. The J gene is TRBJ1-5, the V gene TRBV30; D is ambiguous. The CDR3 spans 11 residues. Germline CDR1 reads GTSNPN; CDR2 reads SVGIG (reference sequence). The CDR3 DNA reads TGTCAAGCGGGAAGTAATCAGCCCCAGCATTTT. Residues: CQAGSNQPQHF.

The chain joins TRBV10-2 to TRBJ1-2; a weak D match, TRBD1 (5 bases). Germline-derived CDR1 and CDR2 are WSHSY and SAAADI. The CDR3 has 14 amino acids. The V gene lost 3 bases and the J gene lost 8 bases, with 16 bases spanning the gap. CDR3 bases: TGCGCCAGCAGTGACACCAGGGAAGTAAGGGGCTACACCTTC. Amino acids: CASSDTREVRGYTF.

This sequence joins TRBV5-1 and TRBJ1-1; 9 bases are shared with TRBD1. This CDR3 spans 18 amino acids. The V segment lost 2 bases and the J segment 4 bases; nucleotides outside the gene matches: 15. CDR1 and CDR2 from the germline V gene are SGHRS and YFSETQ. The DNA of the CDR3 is TGCGCCAGCAGCTTACGGACAGGGGTACCGAAGGAGGGCACTGAAGCTTTCTTT. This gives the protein CASSLRTGVPKEGTEAFF.

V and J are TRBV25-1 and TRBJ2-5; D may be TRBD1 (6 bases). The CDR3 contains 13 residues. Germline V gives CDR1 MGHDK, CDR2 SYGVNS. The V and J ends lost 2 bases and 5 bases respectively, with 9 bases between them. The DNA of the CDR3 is TGTGCCAGCAGTGAACAGGGGAGCGAGACCCAGTACTTC. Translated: CASSEQGSETQYF.

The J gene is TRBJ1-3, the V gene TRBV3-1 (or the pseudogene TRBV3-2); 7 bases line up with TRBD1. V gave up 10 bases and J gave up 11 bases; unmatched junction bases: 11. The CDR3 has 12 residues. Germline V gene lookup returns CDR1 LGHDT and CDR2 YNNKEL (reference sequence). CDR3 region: CATRGGLEAIYF. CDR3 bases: TGTGCCACCCGAGGGGGCCTAGAAGCCATATATTTT.

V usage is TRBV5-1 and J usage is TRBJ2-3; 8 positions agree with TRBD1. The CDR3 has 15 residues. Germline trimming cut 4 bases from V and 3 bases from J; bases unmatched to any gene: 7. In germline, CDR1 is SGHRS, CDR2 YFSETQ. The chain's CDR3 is CASSPDRVKTDTQYF. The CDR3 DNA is TGCGCCAGCAGCCCGGACAGGGTGAAAACAGATACGCAGTATTTT.